This entry is about one T cell receptor beta chain. The record originates from a study of T cell changes during pregnancy in multiple sclerosis. Measured with immunoSEQ multiplex PCR; TCRdb has only the in-frame clones, and not every one. This sample has 79,000 or so clones, with around 90% found just once. The V gene end was trimmed by 3 bases and the J gene end by 0 bases; junction bases not matched to a gene: 4. The V gene's germline CDR1 is SGHDN and CDR2 FVKESK. The CDR3 runs to 16 residues. The origin of this receptor is a female donor in good health, enrolled as a control in a pregnancy study. The source was peripheral blood, collected in the first trimester of pregnancy. V gene TRBV14 combines with J gene TRBJ2-3, with TRBD1 identical over 9 bases. The CDR3: CASSQAGTGSTDTQYF. The CDR3, as DNA: TGTGCCAGCAGCCAGGCCGGGACAGGGAGCACAGATACGCAGTATTTT.